The rows below give T cell receptor beta chains drawn from one sample of a study of T cell responses to AZD1222 COVID-19 vaccine. Generated by immunoSEQ multiplex PCR, the TCRdb table keeps only in-frame clones and is missing some. Of 150,000 to 200,000 clones in the sample, roughly 85% are singletons; the top ten hold about 1%. This sample comprised peripheral blood, obtained 28 days after the second AZD1222 dose. The receptors shown here come from an adult who received the AZD1222 COVID-19 vaccine. CDR3s include the opening cysteine and the closing phenylalanine or tryptophan.

V	J	CDR3
TRBV19	TRBJ1-1	CASSIGQVSGNTEAFF
TRBV4-3	TRBJ2-3	CASSQGPSGGANTQYF
TRBV6-5	TRBJ1-3	CASEMGDTIYF
TRBV7-9	TRBJ1-5	CASSLGVNQPQHF
TRBV5-1	TRBJ2-1	CASSLAPSGEASYNEQFF
TRBV27	TRBJ2-1	CASSLDSGNEQFF
TRBV7-2	TRBJ2-1	CASSLMSSGGVNEQFF
TRBV6-2/TRBV6-3	TRBJ2-1	CASSRTVTGNEQFF
TRBV6-5	TRBJ2-7	CASSRAGNAYEQYF
TRBV15	TRBJ2-3	CATSSVAGGGADTQYF
TRBV6-4	TRBJ1-2	CASSPLKGVGGYTF
TRBV3-1/TRBV3-2	TRBJ2-2	CASSQVQGAGELFF
TRBV7-2	TRBJ2-7	CASSFASGGYEQYF
TRBV7-8	TRBJ1-2	CASSHKGQVEAGSRYTF
TRBV11-2	TRBJ2-1	CASSLGPQGLSYNEQFF
TRBV5-8	TRBJ1-5	CASSLEGRRNQPQHF
TRBV19	TRBJ1-2	CASSILGQGVDYGYTF
TRBV14	TRBJ1-1	CASSQAGTGGAFF
TRBV5-1	TRBJ1-5	CASSLESGRNQPQHF
TRBV7-8	TRBJ2-2	CAPQGPGTGELFF
TRBV5-4	TRBJ1-2	CASSDIINYGYTF
TRBV6-4	TRBJ1-5	CASSQEQQPQHF
TRBV6-1	TRBJ1-2	CASSEVGGYGYTF
TRBV19	TRBJ2-1	CASSGVAGGYNEQFF
TRBV11-3	TRBJ2-1	CASSTTDRGNEQFF
TRBV5-6	TRBJ2-3	CASSWRSGDTQYF
TRBV5-4	TRBJ1-2	CASSFSGGQDGYTF
TRBV5-4	TRBJ1-1	CASSLVGGTGEAFF
TRBV7-8	TRBJ1-2	CASSPGTAKYGYTF
TRBV18	TRBJ2-5	CASSPNSHGTQYF
TRBV12-3/TRBV12-4	TRBJ2-1	CASRSGRYNEQFF
TRBV12-5	TRBJ2-1	CASGLVLAGGVRSYNEQFF
TRBV18	TRBJ1-1	CASSLIGTVNTEAFF
TRBV6-5	TRBJ1-1	CASRGEENTEAFF
TRBV5-1	TRBJ1-2	CASSLEGIGHGYTF
TRBV7-9	TRBJ1-4	CASSHKTDLSEKLFF
TRBV2	TRBJ2-5	CASRGDGGQETQYF
TRBV5-1	TRBJ2-7	CASSLGGVDEQYF
TRBV30	TRBJ1-4	CAWSTGGGGEKLFF
TRBV2	TRBJ1-2	CASKTQAPTTYGYTF
TRBV5-1	TRBJ1-6	CASSAPDKTYNSPLHF
TRBV5-1	TRBJ1-1	CASSPGGGRAGTEAFF
TRBV5-4	TRBJ2-1	CASSLASGSSYNEQFF
TRBV4-2	TRBJ2-2	CASSSGRLTGGQGGELFF
TRBV5-6	TRBJ1-6	CASSVAGDRPLHF
TRBV14	TRBJ2-1	CASSRPYYNEQFF
TRBV7-2	TRBJ2-7	CASSLEYGGQAAYEQYF
TRBV2	TRBJ1-5	CASRWSRDQPQHF
TRBV2	TRBJ1-5	CASSAIGGYQPQHF
TRBV7-9	TRBJ1-5	CASSFDVSNQPQHF
TRBV5-1	TRBJ2-7	CASSLPGTPTYEQYF
TRBV9	TRBJ2-7	CASSVGAPPREQYF
TRBV7-9	TRBJ2-1	CASSLAGTRSREQFF
TRBV7-6	TRBJ1-5	CASSLGIPGSNQPQHF
TRBV5-6	TRBJ1-6	CASSTDRSSYNSPLHF
TRBV2	TRBJ1-6	CASSEDRGDSPLHF
TRBV28	TRBJ1-3	CASRWTAGNTIYF